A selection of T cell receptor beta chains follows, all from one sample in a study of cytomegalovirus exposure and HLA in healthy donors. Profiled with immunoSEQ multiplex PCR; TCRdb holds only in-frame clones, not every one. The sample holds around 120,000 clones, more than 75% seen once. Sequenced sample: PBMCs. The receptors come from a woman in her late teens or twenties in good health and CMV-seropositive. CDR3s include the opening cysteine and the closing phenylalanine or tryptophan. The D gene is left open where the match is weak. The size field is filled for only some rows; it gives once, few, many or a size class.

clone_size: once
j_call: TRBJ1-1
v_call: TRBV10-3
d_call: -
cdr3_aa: CAIGPENTEAFF
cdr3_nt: TGTGCCATCGGGCCCGAGAACACTGAAGCTTTCTTT

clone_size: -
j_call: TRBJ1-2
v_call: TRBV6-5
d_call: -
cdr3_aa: CASSGQGIYGYTF
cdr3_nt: TGTGCCAGCAGTGGCCAGGGTATCTATGGCTACACCTTC

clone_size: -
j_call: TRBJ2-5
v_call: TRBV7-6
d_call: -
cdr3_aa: CASLLSPIGQETQYF
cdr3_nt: TGTGCCAGCCTCCTTAGTCCGATCGGCCAAGAGACCCAGTACTTC

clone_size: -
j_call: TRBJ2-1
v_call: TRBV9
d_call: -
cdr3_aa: CASSVDRAINYNEQFF
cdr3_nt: TGTGCCAGCAGCGTAGACAGGGCGATCAACTACAATGAGCAGTTCTTC

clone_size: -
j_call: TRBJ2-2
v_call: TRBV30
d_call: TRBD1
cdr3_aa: CAWRRTGGQVGELFF
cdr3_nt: TGTGCCTGGCGTAGGACAGGGGGTCAGGTCGGGGAGCTGTTTTTT

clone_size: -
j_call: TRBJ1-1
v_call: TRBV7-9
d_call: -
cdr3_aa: CASSLARTAKSEAFF
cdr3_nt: TGTGCCAGCAGCTTAGCGCGGACAGCTAAATCCGAAGCTTTCTTT

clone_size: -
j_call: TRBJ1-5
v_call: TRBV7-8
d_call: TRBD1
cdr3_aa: CASSLRTGSNQPQHF
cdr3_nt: TGTGCCAGCAGCCTAAGGACAGGCAGCAATCAGCCCCAGCATTTT

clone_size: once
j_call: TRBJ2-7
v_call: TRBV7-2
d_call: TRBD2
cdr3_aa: CASSLVSGSGVPYEQYF
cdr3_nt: TGTGCCAGCAGCTTAGTAAGCGGTAGCGGGGTACCCTACGAGCAGTACTTC

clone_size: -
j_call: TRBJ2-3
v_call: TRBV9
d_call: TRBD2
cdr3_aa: CASSVGGSGSRDTQYF
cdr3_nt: TGTGCCAGCAGCGTAGGAGGTAGCGGGAGTAGGGATACGCAGTATTTT

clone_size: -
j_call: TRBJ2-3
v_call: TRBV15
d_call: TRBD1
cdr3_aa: CATSIQGITDTQYF
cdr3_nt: TGTGCCACCAGCATACAGGGGATCACAGATACGCAGTATTTT

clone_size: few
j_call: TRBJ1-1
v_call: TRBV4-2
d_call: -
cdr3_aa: CASSQVSGNTEAFF
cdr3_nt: TGTGCCAGCAGCCAAGTCTCGGGGAACACTGAAGCTTTCTTT

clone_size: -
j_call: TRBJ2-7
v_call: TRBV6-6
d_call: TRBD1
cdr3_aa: CASSRDRGAYEQYF
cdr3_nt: TGTGCCAGCAGCAGGGACAGGGGAGCCTACGAGCAGTACTTC

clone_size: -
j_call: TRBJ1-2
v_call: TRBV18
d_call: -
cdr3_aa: CASSRDTYGYTF
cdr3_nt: TGTGCCAGCTCACGGGACACATATGGCTACACCTTC

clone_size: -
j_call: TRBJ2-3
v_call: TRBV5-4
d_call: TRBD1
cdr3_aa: CASSFPRTGNTDTQYF
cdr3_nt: TGTGCCAGCAGCTTCCCTAGGACAGGAAACACAGATACGCAGTATTTT

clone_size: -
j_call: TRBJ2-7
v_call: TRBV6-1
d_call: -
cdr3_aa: CASSAGQGSSYEQYF
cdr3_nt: TGTGCCAGCAGTGCCGGGCAGGGAAGCTCCTACGAGCAGTACTTC

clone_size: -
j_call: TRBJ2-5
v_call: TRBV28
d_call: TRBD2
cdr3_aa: CASSLAGARETQYF
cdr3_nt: TGTGCCAGCAGCCTAGCGGGGGCCCGAGAGACCCAGTACTTC

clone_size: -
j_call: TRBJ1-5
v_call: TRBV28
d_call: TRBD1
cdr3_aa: CASSSYRQGKQPQHF
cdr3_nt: TGTGCCAGCAGCTCCTACCGACAGGGAAAGCAGCCCCAGCATTTT

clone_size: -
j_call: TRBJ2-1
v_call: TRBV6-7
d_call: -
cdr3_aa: CASSSGENYEQFF
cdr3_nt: TGTGCCAGCAGTTCGGGGGAAAATTATGAGCAGTTCTTC

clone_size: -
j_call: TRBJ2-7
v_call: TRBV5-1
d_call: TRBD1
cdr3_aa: CASSSQQGLSEQYF
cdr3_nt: TGCGCCAGCAGCTCTCAACAGGGGTTGAGCGAGCAGTACTTC

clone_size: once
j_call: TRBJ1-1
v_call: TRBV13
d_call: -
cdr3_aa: CASSLLRKGINTEAFF
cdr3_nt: TGTGCCAGCAGCCTCCTCCGTAAGGGGATCAACACTGAAGCTTTCTTT

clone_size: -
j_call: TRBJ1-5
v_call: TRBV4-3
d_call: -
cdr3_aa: CASSQDLRGGNQPQHF
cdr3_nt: TGCGCCAGCAGCCAAGATCTCAGGGGTGGGAATCAGCCCCAGCATTTT

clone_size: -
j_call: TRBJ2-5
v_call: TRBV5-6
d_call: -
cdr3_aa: CASSLVRLRYQETQYF
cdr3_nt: TGTGCCAGCAGCTTGGTGCGGTTGAGGTACCAAGAGACCCAGTACTTC

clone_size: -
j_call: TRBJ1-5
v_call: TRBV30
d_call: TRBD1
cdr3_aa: CAWIYRGGNQPQHF
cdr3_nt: TGTGCCTGGATATACAGGGGCGGCAATCAGCCCCAGCATTTT

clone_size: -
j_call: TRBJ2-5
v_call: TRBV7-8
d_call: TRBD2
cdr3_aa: CASTGLAGQETQYF
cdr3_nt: TGTGCCAGCACGGGACTAGCGGGCCAAGAGACCCAGTACTTC

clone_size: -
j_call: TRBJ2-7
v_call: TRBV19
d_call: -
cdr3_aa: CASSSGDSSLTSQYF
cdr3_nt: TGTGCCAGTAGTAGCGGGGACTCCTCGTTGACGTCGCAGTACTTC

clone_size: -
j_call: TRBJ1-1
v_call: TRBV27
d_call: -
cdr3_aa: CASSLGGYGEAFF
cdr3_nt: TGTGCCAGCAGTTTAGGGGGGTATGGTGAAGCTTTCTTT

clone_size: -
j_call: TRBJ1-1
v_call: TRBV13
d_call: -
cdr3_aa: CASSSKLGEAFF
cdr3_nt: TGTGCCAGCAGCTCAAAGCTTGGTGAAGCTTTCTTT

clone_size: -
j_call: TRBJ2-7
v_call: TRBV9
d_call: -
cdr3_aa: CASSATQTTAQYF
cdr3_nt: TGTGCCAGCAGCGCAACCCAGACTACTGCGCAGTACTTC

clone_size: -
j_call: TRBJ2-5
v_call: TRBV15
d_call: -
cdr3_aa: CATSRGVTAGTQYF
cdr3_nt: TGTGCCACCAGCAGAGGTGTAACTGCCGGGACCCAGTACTTC

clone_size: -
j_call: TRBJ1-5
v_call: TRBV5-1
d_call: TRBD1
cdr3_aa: CASSWGQNQPQHF
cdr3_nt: TGCGCCAGCAGCTGGGGACAGAATCAGCCCCAGCATTTT

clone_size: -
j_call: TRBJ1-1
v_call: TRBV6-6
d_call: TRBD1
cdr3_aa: CASSFLRTGLNTEAFF
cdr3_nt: TGTGCCAGCAGTTTCCTTCGGACAGGCCTTAACACTGAAGCTTTCTTT

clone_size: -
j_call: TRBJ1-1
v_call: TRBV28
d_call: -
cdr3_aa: CASSLGRHAQGAFF
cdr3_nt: TGTGCCAGCAGTTTAGGACGCCACGCCCAGGGAGCTTTCTTT

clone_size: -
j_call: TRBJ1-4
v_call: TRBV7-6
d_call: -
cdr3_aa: CASSLGPGLNEKLFF
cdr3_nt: TGTGCCAGCAGCTTGGGGCCGGGACTAAATGAAAAACTGTTTTTT

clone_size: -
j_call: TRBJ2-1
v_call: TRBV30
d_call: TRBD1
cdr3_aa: CAWSPGQGWNEQFF
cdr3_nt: TGTGCCTGGAGTCCGGGACAGGGGTGGAATGAGCAGTTCTTC

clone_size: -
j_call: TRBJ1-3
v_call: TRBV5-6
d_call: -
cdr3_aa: CASSLGRSFSGNTIYF
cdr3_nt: TGTGCCAGCAGCTTAGGTCGGAGCTTCTCTGGAAACACCATATATTTT

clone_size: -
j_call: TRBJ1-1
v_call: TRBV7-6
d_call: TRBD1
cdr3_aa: CASSLVPGQIVMNTEAFF
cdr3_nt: TGTGCCAGCAGCTTAGTCCCGGGACAGATAGTCATGAACACTGAAGCTTTCTTT

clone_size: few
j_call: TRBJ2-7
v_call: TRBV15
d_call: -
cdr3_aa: CATSRDPREQYF
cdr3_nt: TGTGCCACCAGCAGAGATCCGAGGGAGCAGTACTTC

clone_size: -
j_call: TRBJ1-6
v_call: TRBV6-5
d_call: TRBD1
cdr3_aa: CASSPGQGGSPLHF
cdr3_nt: TGTGCCAGCAGTCCGGGACAGGGTGGATCACCCCTCCACTTT

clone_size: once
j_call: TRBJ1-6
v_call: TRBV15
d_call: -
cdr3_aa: CATSRDRVQNSPLHF
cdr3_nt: TGTGCCACCAGCAGAGACCGGGTCCAAAATTCACCCCTCCACTTT

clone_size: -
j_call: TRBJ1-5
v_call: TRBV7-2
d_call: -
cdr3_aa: CASRLTGYQPQHF
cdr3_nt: TGTGCCAGCAGGCTCACAGGGTATCAGCCCCAGCATTTT

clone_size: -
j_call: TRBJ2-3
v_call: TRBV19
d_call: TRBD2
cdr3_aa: CASSILAGGTDTQYF
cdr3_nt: TGTGCCAGTAGTATACTAGCGGGGGGCACAGATACGCAGTATTTT

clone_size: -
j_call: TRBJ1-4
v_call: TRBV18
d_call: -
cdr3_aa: CASSPNGPNEKLFF
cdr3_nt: TGTGCCAGCTCACCGAACGGTCCCAATGAAAAACTGTTTTTT

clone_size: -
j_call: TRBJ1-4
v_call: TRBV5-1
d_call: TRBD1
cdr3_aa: CASSFARTGGSANEKLFF
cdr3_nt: TGCGCCAGCAGCTTCGCGAGGACAGGGGGGTCGGCTAATGAAAAACTGTTTTTT

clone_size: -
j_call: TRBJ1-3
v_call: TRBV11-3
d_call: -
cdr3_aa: CASSLGENSGNTIYF
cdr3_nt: TGTGCCAGCAGCTTGGGCGAAAACTCTGGAAACACCATATATTTT